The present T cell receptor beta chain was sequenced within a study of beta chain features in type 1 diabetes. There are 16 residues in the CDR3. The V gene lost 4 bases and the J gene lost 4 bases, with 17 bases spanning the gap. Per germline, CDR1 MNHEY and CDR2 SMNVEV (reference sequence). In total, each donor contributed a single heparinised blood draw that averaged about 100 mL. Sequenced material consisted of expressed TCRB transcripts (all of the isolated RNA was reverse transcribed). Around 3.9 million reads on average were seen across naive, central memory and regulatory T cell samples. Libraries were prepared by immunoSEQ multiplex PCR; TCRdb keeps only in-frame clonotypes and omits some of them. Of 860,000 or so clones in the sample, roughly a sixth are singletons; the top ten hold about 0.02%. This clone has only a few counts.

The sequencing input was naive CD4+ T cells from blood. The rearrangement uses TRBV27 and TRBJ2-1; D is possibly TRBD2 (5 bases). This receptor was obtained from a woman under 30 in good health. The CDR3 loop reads CASSSRMDSSYNEQFF. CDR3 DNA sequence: TGTGCCAGCAGTTCCCGGATGGACTCCTCATACAATGAGCAGTTCTTC.